This TCR beta chain comes out of a study of glioma-infiltrating T cells. V gave up 4 bases and J gave up 8 bases, with 5 bases separating them. The CDR3 runs 10 residues. Germline values: CDR1 MNHGY, CDR2 SVAAGI. Using RNA template, CDR3s of TCR alpha and beta were amplified with iRepertoire arm-PCR. TCRdb re-derived calls from the multiplex PCR reads in MiXCR, one entry per CDR3 protein. The data show around 350,000 distinct CDR3 sequences, roughly 41% seen once. As to this clonotype: The antigen is unknown.

Study-level points and caveats: Patients with low tissue-blood divergence carried a signature set of shared blood CDR3 motifs.

The chain carries TRBV6-9 and TRBJ1-2; D is ambiguous. This sequence was found in a human donor with low-grade glioma or glioblastoma, undergoing nonglioma brain surgery, or in good health (not recorded which). Sequencing input: glioma tissue, nonneoplastic brain tissue, or PBMCs (not recorded which). The CDR3, as DNA: TGTGCCAGCAGTTTAGCCGGCTACACCTTC. This codes for CASSLAGYTF.